This T cell receptor beta chain appears in the sequencing data of a study of a mutant IDH1 vaccine in newly diagnosed glioma. As for the study in general: Patients received vaccination from 4-6 weeks after radiotherapy alone, or with temozolomide cycles. The treated population exhibited a male proportion of roughly 60%, a female proportion of 37.5%, and a mean age of around 40 years. Standard pretreatment was either radiotherapy, temozolomide, or, for most, radiochemotherapy with temozolomide. Study-level results: Apparently, pseudoprogression bore no relation to changes among the top peripheral T cell clonotypes.

Time point denoted: week 23, last vaccination. All doses held 300 ug of mutant IDH1 20-mer peptide, with topical imiquimod. Libraries were prepared by immunoSEQ multiplex PCR; TCRdb keeps only in-frame clonotypes and omits some of them. Found here are about 44,000 clones, 80% to 95% of them singletons; the top ten hold around 4%. Concerning this clone itself: Its target is unknown.

This clonotype originated in a man aged 45-60 years with glioma. Sample: PBMCs, taken from a glioma patient whose treatment included an IDH1 peptide vaccine.

The CDR3 sequence is CASSSGQGPGTEAFF. CDR3 sequence (DNA): TGTGCCAGCAGCTCCGGACAGGGGCCGGGGACTGAAGCTTTCTTT. The genes are TRBV7-9 and TRBJ1-1; TRBD1 aligns across 9 bases. CDR1 and CDR2 (germline): SEHNR, FQNEAQ (reference sequence). The CDR3 extends over 15 amino acids. J was trimmed by 5 bases and V by 4 bases; bases with no gene match: 8. Looking up the rest from reference TRBV7-9 and TRBJ1-1 gives the full variable domain: DTGVSQNPRHKITKRGQNVTFRCDPISEHNRLYWYRQTLGQGPEFLTYFQNEAQLEKSRLLSDRFSAERPKGSFSTLEIQRTEQGDSAMYLCASSSGQGPGTEAFFGQGTRLTVV.